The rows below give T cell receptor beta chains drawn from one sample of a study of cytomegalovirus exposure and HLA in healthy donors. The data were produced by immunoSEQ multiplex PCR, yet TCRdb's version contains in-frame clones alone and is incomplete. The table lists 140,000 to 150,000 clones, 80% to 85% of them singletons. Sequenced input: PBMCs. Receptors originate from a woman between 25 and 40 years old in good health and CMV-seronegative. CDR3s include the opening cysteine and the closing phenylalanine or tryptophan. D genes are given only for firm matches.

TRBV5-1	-	CASSLVRNTEAFF
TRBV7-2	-	CASSSGGETQYF
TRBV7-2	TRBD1	CASRPGQGGNTIYF
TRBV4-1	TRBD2	CASSHTSSGGYEQYF
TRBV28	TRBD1	CASSSLGQGASPMAETQYF
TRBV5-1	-	CASSPGLIGAWGYTF
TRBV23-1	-	CASSQSRGNETQYF
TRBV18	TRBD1	CASSPRQGDQPQHF
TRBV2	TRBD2	CASRRGGEQYF
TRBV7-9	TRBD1	CSSIMEQGAGGYTF
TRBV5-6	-	CASSWGGNTEAFF
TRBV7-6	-	CASSLQGEEQYF
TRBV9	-	CASSLRTSTDTQYF
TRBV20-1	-	CSATLTTEQYF
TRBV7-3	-	CASSLVASYNEQFF
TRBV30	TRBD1	CAWSLGQANTEAFF
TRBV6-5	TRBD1	CASRYLQGTYEQYF
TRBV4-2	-	CASSLSSRNQPQHF
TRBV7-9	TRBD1	CASSRTGASTDTQYF
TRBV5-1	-	CASSLLNGMNTEAFF
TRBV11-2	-	CASGGQIQETQYF
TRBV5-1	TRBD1	CASSPEQGANEKLFF
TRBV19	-	CASSMEGLGNSPLHF
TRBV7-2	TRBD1	CASSLRQGAGEKLFF
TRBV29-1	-	CSVEYGGTPRF
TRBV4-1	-	CASSQDLSPEGQFF
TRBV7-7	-	CASSLVPGVDTDTQYF
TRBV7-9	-	CASSPSGAPSGNTIYF
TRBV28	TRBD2	CASSSRAGVSYEQYF
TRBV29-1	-	CSVESSSPKNIQPQHF
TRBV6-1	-	CASSGEPWGTIYF
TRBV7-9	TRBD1	CASSSGTGGEKLFF
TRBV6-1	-	CASSEALLNMRYGNTIYF
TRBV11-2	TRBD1	CASSDSGTANTEAFF
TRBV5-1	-	CASSLLQAPGEAFF
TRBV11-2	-	CASRGKWYEQYF
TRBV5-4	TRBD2	CASSPRVAGTSETQYF
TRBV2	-	CASSEALGGTGEAFF
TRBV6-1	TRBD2	CASSESAGGPETQYF
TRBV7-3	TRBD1	CASTAPGQYEAFF
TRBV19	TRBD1	CASNGGTGLQFMNTEAFF
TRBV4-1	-	CASSQERGYGYTF
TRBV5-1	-	CASSFLLIGRNLNYGYTF
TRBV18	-	CASSPPMTASTDTQYF
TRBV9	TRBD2	CASGGLAGGGNEQFF
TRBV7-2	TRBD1	CASSRLTGATLETQYF
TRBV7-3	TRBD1	CASSVNRQGSGELFF
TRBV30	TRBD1	CAWNLDRSHLGYF
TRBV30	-	CAWTGKEKLFF
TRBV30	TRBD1	CAWSARDRTQETQYF
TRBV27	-	CASSRRGADTQYF
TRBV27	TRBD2	CASSLDSGRWDEQFF
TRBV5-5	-	CASNPPNRLLMNTEAFF
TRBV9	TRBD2	CASSTRLSGRGSDTQYF
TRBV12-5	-	CASGPSGNTIYF
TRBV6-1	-	CASSDHSNQPQHF